Sequencing of this TCR beta chain was carried out in a study of blood T cells in healthy people across ages. Across the study: Every two T cells gave about one barcoded beta molecule via template switching.

It was with a sample-barcoded 5' primer and a J-beta primer mix that a second PCR of roughly 7 to 11 cycles was run. TCRdb recomputed calls from the 5' RACE reads with MiXCR, one row per CDR3 protein. This sample yields 2 million or so distinct CDR3 sequences, of which about 49% are seen a single time; around 2.1% belongs to the top ten. Germline values: CDR1 SQVTM, CDR2 ANQGSEA. V dropped 1 base and J dropped 10 bases, with 4 bases sitting between them. The CDR3 contains 9 residues. With each sample, at least 5 micrograms of total RNA were extracted. The source of this sequence is a woman aged 40 to 55 in good health. This rearrangement joins TRBV29-1 to TRBJ1-1; D unresolved. Sequencing was performed on blood. For the CDR3, the DNA is TGCAGCGTTGAAGTGGGAGCTTTCTTT. Translating it yields CSVEVGAFF.